This TCR beta chain was retrieved from a study of shared clonotypes between healthy human individuals. Whole-study findings and limits: Represented diversity (both genetic and exposure-history) was limited by the small number of donors.

This CDR3 has 13 residues. V lost 2 bases to trimming and J lost 5 bases, with 10 bases between them. The V gene's germline CDR1 is MNHNS and CDR2 SASEGT. Of note for this clone: The antigen remains undetermined.

Only in-frame clones appear in the TCRdb table, and some are missing; sequencing was by immunoSEQ multiplex PCR. The table records over 700,000 clones, 72% of them present only once. Material: memory CD4+ T cells sorted from blood. As for subset: CD45RA-negative fraction. The chain combines TRBV6-1 with TRBJ2-7; unclear D gene. This clonotype was sampled from a woman aged 25 to 45 in good health. CDR3 in DNA: TGTGCCAGCAGTGAATTAGTAGTACACGAGCAGTACTTC. It specifies CASSELVVHEQYF.